The clone carrying this T cell receptor (beta chain) was seen many times. Inclusion characteristics of ophthalmopathy patients comprised a Clinical Activity Score of at least 3, a NOSPECS grade of at least 4, and duration under 3 months. CDR1 DFQATT and CDR2 SNEGSKA come from the germline V gene (reference sequence). The junction had 17 bases not matched to a gene; V was cut back by 5 bases and J by 9 bases. The CDR3 consists of 16 residues. This sample stems from a study of T cells in Graves' hyperthyroidism and ophthalmopathy. From RNA transcripts, TCR beta CDR3 regions were amplified. Primed by the HTBI set, a first-round RT-PCR was run on the TCR CDR3. Each CDR3 protein is one row after TCRdb ran MiXCR on the multiplex PCR reads. The table records a few hundred thousand distinct CDR3 sequences, around 13% of them present only once.

This sequence was found in a woman aged 40-49 years with Graves' ophthalmopathy. V is TRBV20-1 and J is TRBJ2-1; 9 positions match TRBD1. Material: blood. The CDR3 bases are TGCAGTGCTCTCAATACCGACAGGGGGGAGGGCGGTGAGCAGTTCTTC. Amino acids: CSALNTDRGEGGEQFF.